The following is a T cell receptor beta chain sequence with its context. The sample comes from a study of blood T cell repertoires in COVID-19. Across the whole study: PBMCs, B-cell-depleted T cells, or T cells provided the cDNA or gDNA that made up the material.

Study processing details: Counts of nucleated cells, estimated from reference gene primer amplification, were obtained. Using immunoSEQ multiplex PCR, the repertoire was profiled, and TCRdb retains in-frame clones only, with some absent. V and J calls and clone size are those listed in that table; D and trimming were worked out from the DNA. The data hold roughly 120,000 clones, with 75% to 90% observed a single time. The CDR3 runs to 13 residues. Germline loops: CDR1 SNHLY, CDR2 FYNNEI. V was shortened by 11 bases and J by 0 bases, with 12 bases between the two germline ends. The sequenced sample consisted of peripheral blood. This receptor was taken from a woman aged 55-70 years with acute or convalescent COVID-19. The V and J genes are TRBV2 and TRBJ2-3, with a possible D match to TRBD2 (5 bases). The CDR3 region has the DNA TGTGCCTCGATAGAGGGTAGCACAGATACGCAGTATTTT. Translation: CASIEGSTDTQYF.